The rows below give T cell receptor beta chains drawn from one sample of a study of blood T cell repertoires in COVID-19. Produced via immunoSEQ multiplex PCR; TCRdb's table is partial and in-frame only. The sample contains some 260,000 clones, approximately 80% of which appear only once. The sequenced sample was peripheral blood. The receptors here all came from a woman in her thirties or forties with active or convalescent COVID-19. CDR3s include the opening cysteine and the closing phenylalanine or tryptophan. The order of the fields is D gene, J gene, V gene, clone size, CDR3 DNA, CDR3 protein. D genes are given only for firm matches. The size of a clone is reported for some rows only, either as once, few or many, or as a class for expanded clones.

- TRBJ1-1 TRBV9 few TGTGCCAGCAGCCCCCGCGGAGGGATGACGAACACTGAAGCTTTCTTT CASSPRGGMTNTEAFF
- TRBJ1-6 TRBV3-1/TRBV3-2 - TGTGCCAGCAGCCAAGTGCGGGATTCACCCCTCCACTTT CASSQVRDSPLHF
- TRBJ2-2 TRBV19 - TGTGCCAGTAGTCCCGTACAGGGAAGTCCCGGGGAGCTGTTTTTT CASSPVQGSPGELFF
- TRBJ1-5 TRBV11-2 - TGTGCCAGCAGACAGGGAGATCAGCCCCAGCATTTT CASRQGDQPQHF
- TRBJ1-2 TRBV28 - TGTGCCAGCAGACTAACACGACAGGAAGGCTACACCTTC CASRLTRQEGYTF
TRBD1 TRBJ1-5 TRBV7-2 - TGTGCCAGCAGCCCCGGGACAGATCGGCCCCAGCATTTT CASSPGTDRPQHF
TRBD1 TRBJ2-1 TRBV6-5 - TGTGCCAGCAGTTACTCGAACAGGGGGCCCTACAATGAGCAGTTCTTC CASSYSNRGPYNEQFF
- TRBJ1-4 TRBV7-8 - TGTGCCAGCAGCCCGAATGTAATGAGGGATAATGAAAAACTGTTTTTT CASSPNVMRDNEKLFF
- TRBJ2-3 TRBV28 - TGTGCCAGCACCTTTCTAGATTCCCGCACAGATACGCAGTATTTT CASTFLDSRTDTQYF
TRBD1 TRBJ1-5 TRBV5-1 - TGCGCCAGCAGCCGGTGGACAGGACGCAATCAGCCCCAGCATTTT CASSRWTGRNQPQHF
- TRBJ1-2 TRBV5-5 once TGTGCCAGCAGCTTGGCCGGGGGGCGGGACTATGGCTACACCTTC CASSLAGGRDYGYTF
- TRBJ2-3 TRBV6-2/TRBV6-3 - TGTGCCAGCAGCCCTCTTTACAGGGCTAGCACAGATACGCAGTATTTT CASSPLYRASTDTQYF
TRBD1 TRBJ1-3 TRBV19 - TGTGCCAGTAGTACAGGACAGGGGAGGATGTATGGAAACACCATATATTTT CASSTGQGRMYGNTIYF
- TRBJ2-2 TRBV12-3/TRBV12-4 - TGTGCCAGCAGTTTAAGCTCGGAGTGGGAGCTGTTTTTT CASSLSSEWELFF
- TRBJ1-6 TRBV30 - TGTGCTTGTCGACAGGAGGCGGATTCACCCCTCCACTTT CACRQEADSPLHF
TRBD2 TRBJ2-1 TRBV11-3 - TGTGCCAGCAGCCTGAGGACTAGCCATGTCTATGAGCAGTTCTTC CASSLRTSHVYEQFF
TRBD1 TRBJ2-2 TRBV10-1 few TGCGCCAGCAGTGAGAGGGACAGGGGGGACACCGGGGAGCTGTTTTTT CASSERDRGDTGELFF
TRBD1 TRBJ1-4 TRBV2 - TGTGCCAGCAGCGTTAGCAGGGGGCCTAATGAAAAACTGTTTTTT CASSVSRGPNEKLFF
- TRBJ2-2 TRBV5-5 - TGTGCCAGCAGCTTGCGGGTTTCTCGCCTGGTTTTTTTT CASSLRVSRLVFF
- TRBJ2-2 TRBV18 - TGTGCCAGCTCACCACCGCGACTAGCGAACACCGGGGAGCTGTTTTTT CASSPPRLANTGELFF
- TRBJ1-6 TRBV28 - TGTGCCAGCAGTCGGACAGCCACATTTTCACCCCTCCACTTT CASSRTATFSPLHF
- TRBJ1-2 TRBV29-1 few TGCAGCGTTGTGACTACAGGGCTCTATGGCTACACCTTC CSVVTTGLYGYTF
TRBD1 TRBJ1-5 TRBV9 few TGTGCCAGCAGCGTAGGAGGGACAGGCAATCAGCCCCAGCATTTT CASSVGGTGNQPQHF
- TRBJ1-2 TRBV6-5 few TGTGCCAGCAGTCGAACCCCGGAGAACTATGGCTACACCTTC CASSRTPENYGYTF
- TRBJ1-6 TRBV7-3 once TGTGCCAGCAGCTTAAGCAGTTGGTCACCCCTCCACTTT CASSLSSWSPLHF
- TRBJ2-1 TRBV7-9 once TGTGCCAGCAGCCCCTGGAACAGAGGGGAGCGGGATGAGCAGTTCTTC CASSPWNRGERDEQFF
TRBD1 TRBJ1-2 TRBV28 - TGTGCCAGCAGTTTACATGGGACAGGGGTTCGCTATGGCTACACCTTC CASSLHGTGVRYGYTF
TRBD1 TRBJ2-2 TRBV5-1 few TGCGCCAGCAGCTCGGGGACAGCCGGGGAGCTGTTTTTT CASSSGTAGELFF
TRBD1 TRBJ2-4 TRBV6-1 - TGTGCCAGCAGTGAATGGATCCGGGACAGGGGTAACATTCAGTACTTC CASSEWIRDRGNIQYF
- TRBJ2-7 TRBV5-1 - TGCGCCAGCAGCTTCAACAGGCCCTACGAGCAGTACTTC CASSFNRPYEQYF
TRBD1 TRBJ1-2 TRBV9 - TGTGCCAGCAGCATCGGGACAGGGAAAAGCTATGGCTACACCTTC CASSIGTGKSYGYTF
TRBD1 TRBJ1-2 TRBV6-2/TRBV6-3 - TGTGCCAGCAGCCAGGGGGCGGTCTATGGCTACACCTTC CASSQGAVYGYTF
TRBD2 TRBJ2-2 TRBV7-3 few TGTGCCAGCAGCTTAGGGCTAGCGGGGGCCACCGGGGAGCTGTTTTTT CASSLGLAGATGELFF
TRBD1 TRBJ1-6 TRBV19 - TGTGCCAGTAGTGCCCTCCCGGGACAGGATAATTCACCCCTCCACTTT CASSALPGQDNSPLHF
TRBD2 TRBJ2-1 TRBV19 - TGTGCCAGTAGTCCCGGACTAGCGGGGGGCTACAATGAGCAGTTCTTC CASSPGLAGGYNEQFF
- TRBJ2-2 TRBV12-3/TRBV12-4 - TGTGCCAGCAGCCTACCCAACACCGGGGAGCTGTTTTTT CASSLPNTGELFF
- TRBJ1-4 TRBV5-6 - TGTGCCAGCAGCTTGGCCGGAGTTAGCATTAATGAAAAACTGTTTTTT CASSLAGVSINEKLFF
- TRBJ1-2 TRBV2 - TGTGCCAGCACCCCCTGGAGGGATGGCTACACCTTC CASTPWRDGYTF
TRBD1 TRBJ1-1 TRBV12-5 - TGTGCTAGTGGTTTGGTAGCTGGAGACAGGGATACTGAAGCTTTCTTT CASGLVAGDRDTEAFF
- TRBJ2-5 TRBV29-1 - TGCAGCGTTCCCGAGGACAATTTTTCGGAGACCCAGTACTTC CSVPEDNFSETQYF
TRBD1 TRBJ1-4 TRBV5-1 - TGCGCCAGCAGCTTGGCCCCGGGACAGGGTGCAACTAATGAAAAACTGTTTTTT CASSLAPGQGATNEKLFF
- TRBJ1-2 TRBV6-1 - TGTGCCAGCAGTGATGGAGGGGAAATTTATGGCTACACCTTC CASSDGGEIYGYTF
- TRBJ2-2 TRBV7-7 - TGTGCCAGCAGCTTAAGCAATTCGAACACCGGGGAGCTGTTTTTT CASSLSNSNTGELFF
- TRBJ2-3 TRBV12-3/TRBV12-4 - TGTGCCACTCGGGGGTTGGGCACAGATACGCAGTATTTT CATRGLGTDTQYF
- TRBJ1-1 TRBV5-1 - TGCGCCAGCAGCTTGGATATCCGGGATACGGCTGAAGCTTTCTTT CASSLDIRDTAEAFF
- TRBJ1-1 TRBV12-5 - TGTGCTAGTGGCTCGCCCCAGGGGCTAAACACTGAAGCTTTCTTT CASGSPQGLNTEAFF